The 25 T cell receptor beta chains given below trace back to one sample, sequenced in a study of T-cell reconstitution after alpha-beta-depleted transplantation in children. Researchers prepared the TCRbeta library using unique molecular identifiers, the study reports. TCRdb re-called the PCR reads with MiXCR, one entry per CDR3 protein. The profile covers 200,000 to 250,000 distinct CDR3 sequences, with around 9.7% appearing a single time and 5.1% taken by the ten largest. Specimen: PBMCs from the stem cell graft donor, collected from the stem cell graft. The receptor set was obtained from a human donor who donated a stem cell graft to a child with SCID.

This clonotype has a count of ten or more. CDR3 DNA sequence: TGTGCCAGCACCGACCAGGGGGGGGGATCCTACAATGAGCAGTTCTTC. It yields the protein CASTDQGGGSYNEQFF. This sequence joins TRBV12-3 or TRBV12-4 and TRBJ2-1; D might be TRBD1 or TRBD2, each matching 7 bases. With 7 bases removed from V and 1 base from J, the gap between germline ends came to 17 bases. This CDR3 contains 16 residues.

This clonotype was found many times. The J gene is TRBJ1-4, the V gene TRBV6-2 or TRBV6-3; 7 nucleotides align to TRBD1. J lost 5 bases, V lost 6 bases, and 9 bases had no gene match. The germline CDR1 and CDR2 sequences are MNHEY and SVGEGT. The CDR3 totals 15 residues. The CDR3 loop reads CASSSGTEENEKLFF. CDR3 nucleotides: TGTGCCAGCAGCTCCGGGACAGAGGAAAATGAAAAACTGTTTTTT.

The sample holds many counts of this clonotype. The V call is TRBV5-1, the J call TRBJ1-1; TRBD1 might be the D (5 bases). The V end was cut by 4 bases, the J end by 8 bases, with 15 bases between. Germline CDR1 SGHRS, CDR2 YFSETQ. The CDR3 covers 13 residues. CDR3 sequence (DNA): TGCGCCAGCAGCCTCGGGATCAGGGAAGAAGCTTTCTTT. Its protein is CASSLGIREEAFF.

The rearrangement links TRBV7-6 to TRBJ1-3; the D gene is possibly TRBD1 (5 bases). The CDR3 has 14 amino acids. CDR1 and CDR2 from the germline V gene are SGHVS and FNYEAQ. V shed 8 bases and J shed 2 bases, with 13 bases lying between them. The CDR3 here is CASAAGGAGNTIYF. The CDR3 nucleotides are TGTGCCAGCGCGGCGGGGGGGGCTGGAAACACCATATATTTT.

This clonotype showed up many times. This chain links TRBV5-5 with TRBJ2-7, with D unresolved. This CDR3 has 13 residues. Trimming removed 2 bases from V and 4 bases from J, with 10 bases in between. Germline lookup yields CDR1 SGHKS and CDR2 YYEKEE (reference sequence). This chain's CDR3 is CASSFLSVYEQYF. The CDR3 DNA sequence: TGTGCCAGCAGCTTTCTCTCAGTTTACGAGCAGTACTTC.

Ten or more counts support this clonotype. This rearrangement joins TRBV20-1 to TRBJ1-1, with D perhaps TRBD1 (6 bases). Trimming left V 1 base short and J 2 bases short, with 17 bases between. The CDR3 extends over 16 amino acids. Germline assignment: CDR1 DFQATT and CDR2 SNEGSKA (reference sequence). This CDR3 is CSARVGGGRGNTEAFF. CDR3 nucleotides: TGCAGTGCTAGAGTTGGAGGGGGGAGAGGAAACACTGAAGCTTTCTTT.

In this sample, this clonotype turned up many times. This sequence joins TRBV7-2 and TRBJ2-3; 9 positions match TRBD2. This CDR3 region has 17 residues. V lost 5 bases and J lost 1; bases outside the gene matches: 10. Looked up from germline, CDR1 is SGHTA and CDR2 is FQGNSA. The CDR3: CASSVTMPSGGTDTQYF. CDR3 bases: TGTGCCAGCAGCGTAACGATGCCTAGCGGGGGCACAGATACGCAGTATTTT.

This clonotype was seen ten or more times. The chain combines TRBV4-2 with TRBJ1-5; D is ambiguous. Germline assignment: CDR1 LGHNA and CDR2 YNFKEQ. The CDR3 is 13 amino acids. V lost 2 bases and J lost 7, with 9 bases in between. The CDR3 here is CASSQTREQPQHF. CDR3 nucleotides: TGTGCCAGCAGCCAAACGAGGGAGCAGCCCCAGCATTTT.

This clonotype was recorded many times. The chain employs TRBV3-1 and TRBJ2-5; TRBD2 is a possible D gene (6 bases). The CDR3 has 16 residues. Germline CDR1 LGHDT, CDR2 YNNKEL (reference sequence). V was shortened by 0 bases and J by 4 bases, with 15 bases between the two germline ends. CDR3 coding DNA: TGTGCCAGCAGCCAAGATAGTGCGGGGCGGGGAGAGACCCAGTACTTC. Protein: CASSQDSAGRGETQYF.

This clonotype was seen repeatedly, ten times or more. V usage is TRBV5-1 and J usage is TRBJ2-2, with 7 bases identical to TRBD2. The CDR3 is 14 residues long. The V gene end was trimmed by 7 bases and the J gene end by 7 bases; junction bases not matched to a gene: 10. Germline V CDR1 and CDR2: SGHRS, YFSETQ. CDR3 sequence reads: CASRTERGGGELFF. CDR3 nucleotides: TGCGCCAGCCGCACGGAGCGGGGTGGCGGGGAGCTGTTTTTT.

This clonotype has a count of ten or more. V usage is TRBV7-8 and J usage is TRBJ2-7, with TRBD2 matching 15 bases. Unmatched junction bases numbered 5, after V lost 2 bases and J lost 0 bases. The CDR3 sequence is 18 residues long. Germline V gene lookup returns CDR1 SGHVS and CDR2 FQNEAQ. The CDR3 DNA sequence: TGTGCCAGCAGCTTAAGGACTAGCGGGGGGGAATACTCCTACGAGCAGTACTTC. Protein: CASSLRTSGGEYSYEQYF.

Turning to this clonotype: A clone one base away is much larger, so this may be a read error. The chain is built from TRBV20-1 and TRBJ1-4; D is unclear. Germline CDR1 is DFQATT and CDR2 is SNEGSKA (reference sequence). This CDR3 is 13 amino acids long. Trimming shortened V by 2 bases and J by 8 bases, and 12 bases separated the two germline ends. In DNA, the CDR3 is TGCAGTGCTAGAAGTGACCCGACGGAAAAACTGTTTTTT. Its protein is CSARSDPTEKLFF.

At least ten counts were recorded for this clonotype. The chain carries TRBV20-1 and TRBJ1-5, with D hard to call. From germline, CDR1 is DFQATT and CDR2 SNEGSKA (reference sequence). This CDR3 spans 16 amino acids. The ends were cut back, 0 bases at V and 0 bases at J, with 12 bases in the middle. CDR3 region: CSAREAIGSSNQPQHF. The CDR3, as DNA: TGCAGTGCTAGAGAAGCGATTGGAAGTAGCAATCAGCCCCAGCATTTT.

This clonotype was counted between two and nine times. V usage is TRBV11-2 and J usage is TRBJ1-5, with D hard to call. The CDR3 has 13 residues. V was pared by 1 base and J by 6 bases, with 7 bases between. The germline CDR1 and CDR2 sequences are SGHAT and FQNNGV. The CDR3 sequence: CASSLGARQPQHF. CDR3 DNA: TGTGCCAGCAGCTTAGGGGCCCGTCAGCCCCAGCATTTT. Full variable domain (missing parts from reference TRBV11-2 and TRBJ1-5): EAGVAQSPRYKIIEKRQSVAFWCNPISGHATLYWYQQILGQGPKLLIQFQNNGVVDDSQLPKDRFSAERLKGVDSTLKIQPAKLEDSAVYLCASSLGARQPQHFGDGTRLSIL.

This clonotype was picked up many times. The V and J genes are TRBV29-1 and TRBJ2-1; TRBD2 agrees at 10 bases. Germline CDR1 reads SQVTM; CDR2 reads ANQGSEA. This CDR3 is 13 amino acids long. Germline trimming cut 5 bases from V and 8 bases from J; bases unmatched to any gene: 6. The CDR3 region is CSVRAGGHDEQFF. The CDR3 nucleotides are TGCAGCGTTCGAGCGGGGGGGCACGATGAGCAGTTCTTC.

This clonotype was recorded at least ten times. This rearrangement joins TRBV3-1 to TRBJ2-5, with TRBD2 matching over 10 bases. Germline CDR1 reads LGHDT; CDR2 reads YNNKEL (reference sequence). The trim removed 4 bases at V and 4 bases at J, leaving 15 bases unmatched. The CDR3 consists of 18 residues. The CDR3 here is CASSPGASGGHEGETQYF. For the CDR3, the DNA is TGTGCCAGCAGCCCCGGGGCTAGCGGGGGCCACGAGGGAGAGACCCAGTACTTC.

This clonotype appeared many times. The chain has TRBV5-1 and TRBJ2-3; possibly TRBD2 for D (5 bases). This CDR3 comprises 16 residues. V gave up 4 bases and J gave up 5 bases, with 20 bases separating them. CDR1 and CDR2 from the germline V gene are SGHRS and YFSETQ. The CDR3 bases are TGCGCCAGCAGCCTCTCCTTAGCGTCAGCCGTAGATACGCAGTATTTT. Translation: CASSLSLASAVDTQYF.

The chain is built from TRBV4-3 and TRBJ2-1, with 12 bases matching TRBD2. Looked up from germline, CDR1 is LGHNA and CDR2 is YSLEER. The CDR3 spans 18 residues. Trimming cost V 3 bases and J 0 bases; bases outside gene matches: 6. CDR3 sequence reads: CASSHGLAGLSSYNEQFF. The CDR3 DNA sequence: TGCGCCAGCAGCCACGGACTAGCGGGACTCAGCTCCTACAATGAGCAGTTCTTC.

This clonotype occurred many times. The chain carries TRBV6-6 and TRBJ1-1; D is undetermined. Germline CDR1 MNHNY, CDR2 SVGAGI (reference sequence). V lost 5 bases, J lost 0 bases, and 7 bases lay in between. The CDR3 runs to 13 residues. Here the CDR3 reads CASSRTLNTEAFF. In nucleotides, the CDR3 is TGTGCCAGCAGTCGTACATTGAACACTGAAGCTTTCTTT.

The sample holds many counts of this clonotype. The V gene is TRBV5-1, the J gene TRBJ2-3; TRBD1 or TRBD2 may be the D gene (5 bases each). The ends were cut back, 4 bases at V and 4 bases at J, with 13 bases in the middle. Germline-derived CDR1 and CDR2 are SGHRS and YFSETQ. This CDR3 has 14 residues. CDR3 in amino acids: CASSRDRDADTQYF. As DNA, the CDR3 is TGCGCCAGCAGCCGGGACCGCGACGCAGATACGCAGTATTTT.

This clonotype was picked up many times. J is TRBJ1-2 and V is TRBV5-6; D call uncertain. The germline V gene has CDR1 SGHDT and CDR2 YYEEEE. Trimming stripped 4 bases from V and 0 bases from J, with 16 bases between. The CDR3 sequence is 16 residues long. The CDR3: CASSSRPVPANYGYTF. In DNA, the CDR3 is TGTGCCAGCAGCAGCCGCCCGGTACCAGCTAACTATGGCTACACCTTC.

The chain joins TRBV5-5 to TRBJ1-1; no clear D gene. This CDR3 has 15 residues. Germline values: CDR1 SGHKS, CDR2 YYEKEE (reference sequence). V gave up 2 bases and J gave up 7 bases, with 18 bases separating them. CDR3 nucleotide sequence: TGTGCCAGCAGCTTATTCCTTCACCCGGGGTATGAAGCTTTCTTT. The encoded protein is CASSLFLHPGYEAFF. The whole variable domain, filled in from reference TRBV5-5 and TRBJ1-1, reads DAGVTQSPTHLIKTRGQQVTLRCSPISGHKSVSWYQQVLGQGPQFIFQYYEKEERGRGNFPDRFSARQFPNYSSELNVNALLLGDSALYLCASSLFLHPGYEAFFGQGTRLTVV.

At least ten counts were recorded for this clonotype. The chain is built from TRBV9 and TRBJ1-1; 9 bases map to TRBD1. This CDR3 has 13 residues. V lost 6 bases to trimming and J lost 8 bases; unmatched junction nucleotides: 8. CDR1 and CDR2 (germline): SGDLS, YYNGEE. CDR3 nucleotides: TGTGCCAGCACCCGACAGGGGGGTAGAGAAGCTTTCTTT. As protein: CASTRQGGREAFF.

This clonotype appeared many times. This chain connects TRBV5-6 to TRBJ1-2, with a tentative D call TRBD1 (6 bases). CDR1 SGHDT and CDR2 YYEEEE come from the germline V gene. CDR3 length: 12 amino acids. V was trimmed by 1 base and J by 14 bases, leaving 15 bases between them. CDR3 region: CASSLQGDTETF. DNA for the CDR3: TGTGCCAGCAGCTTGCAAGGGGACACGGAAACCTTC.

This clonotype was recorded at least ten times. The V call is TRBV7-2, the J call TRBJ1-2, with a weak D call TRBD1 (6 bases). The CDR3 sequence is 13 residues long. Germline V CDR1 and CDR2: SGHTA, FQGNSA. Trimming cost V 3 bases and J 8 bases, with 13 bases left between them. The DNA of the CDR3 is TGTGCCAGCAGCTTTACAGGGCTGGGAGGCTACACCTTC. Amino acids: CASSFTGLGGYTF.